The 29 T cell receptor beta chains below come from one sample, sequenced in a study of technical replicates of blood from a few donors. Using immunoSEQ multiplex PCR, the repertoire was profiled, and TCRdb retains in-frame clones only, with some absent. The sample carries 9,000 to 15,000 clones, around 92% recorded once. Sequencing was carried out using PBMCs. The receptors stem from a human donor in good health.

This clone was detected only once. CDR3 protein: CASSLEAPTRSSTDTQYF. CDR3 in DNA: TGCGCCAGCAGCTTGGAGGCCCCGACTAGATCTAGCACAGATACGCAGTATTTT. The rearrangement links TRBV5-1 to TRBJ2-3; a possible D gene is TRBD2 (6 bases). CDR1 is SGHRS and CDR2 is YFSETQ in the germline V gene. CDR3 length: 18 amino acids. V lost 0 bases and J lost 0, with 17 bases in between.

In DNA, the CDR3 is TGTGCCAGCAGCCCCTTGCCCCGACTAGCGGGGAACCTTAATGAGCAGTTCTTC. It specifies CASSPLPRLAGNLNEQFF. V usage is TRBV27 and J usage is TRBJ2-1; 11 positions agree with TRBD2. This CDR3 is built from 18 residues. The germline CDR1 and CDR2 sequences are MNHEY and SMNVEV (reference sequence). Trimming removed 6 bases from V and 7 bases from J; junction bases left unmatched: 17.

The J gene is TRBJ2-3, the V gene TRBV19; TRBD2 matches at 7 bases. The germline gives CDR1 LNHDA, CDR2 SQIVND (reference sequence). J lost 7 bases, V lost 3 bases, and 13 bases had no gene match. The CDR3 covers 16 residues. This CDR3 reads CASSMLGVAGENTQYF. CDR3 bases: TGTGCCAGTAGTATGCTCGGAGTTGCGGGAGAGAATACGCAGTATTTT.

V usage is TRBV6-6 and J usage is TRBJ1-2, with D perhaps TRBD1 (5 bases). Trimming removed 6 bases at V and 4 bases at J, with 12 bases between. In germline, CDR1 is MNHNY, CDR2 SVGAGI (reference sequence). The CDR3 is made up of 13 amino acids. DNA for the CDR3: TGTGCCAGCAGATCCGACAGAATCTATGGCTACACCTTC. This sequence encodes CASRSDRIYGYTF.

The CDR3 DNA reads TGTGCCAGCAGCTTAGACGGCGGGAGGGAGACCCAGTACTTC. As protein: CASSLDGGRETQYF. This chain joins TRBV11-2 and TRBJ2-5; 8 bases align to TRBD2. The ends lost 0 bases at V and 5 bases at J; junction bases unmatched: 2. The CDR3 consists of 14 residues. Looked up from germline, CDR1 is SGHAT and CDR2 is FQNNGV.

Turning to this clone: Germline and junction disagree at one end, which may indicate a read error. This chain connects TRBV5-8 to TRBJ1-5; tentative D call: TRBD1 (6 bases). Germline CDR1 is SGHTS and CDR2 is YDEGEE. The CDR3 has 12 residues. CDR3 amino acids: CASSFILGHKNF. The CDR3 nucleotides read TGTGCCAGCAGCTTCATATTGGGACACAAAAATTTT.

The gene calls are TRBV18 and TRBJ1-2; D gene unclear. This CDR3 is built from 13 residues. Germline V gene lookup returns CDR1 KGHSH and CDR2 LQKENI. V lost 0 bases and J 9 bases, leaving 11 bases between the germline ends. The CDR3 is CASSPPSRGSYTF. The DNA of the CDR3 is TGTGCCAGCTCACCACCCAGCCGAGGGAGCTACACCTTC.

The chain joins TRBV13 to TRBJ1-1, with D perhaps TRBD1 (6 bases). Germline V gene data show CDR1 as PRHDT and CDR2 as FYEKMQ (reference sequence). This CDR3 is built from 16 residues. The V and J ends lost 5 bases and 3 bases respectively, with 19 bases between them. The CDR3 is CASSQHPGQGYTEAFF. Written as DNA, the CDR3 is TGTGCCAGCAGCCAACACCCGGGACAAGGGTACACTGAAGCTTTCTTT.

The chain uses TRBV18 and TRBJ1-1; 12 bases are shared with TRBD1. The length of the CDR3 is 17 residues. CDR1 KGHSH and CDR2 LQKENI come from the germline V gene. The V gene end was trimmed by 4 bases and the J gene end by 2 bases; junction bases not matched to a gene: 8. CDR3 in amino acids: CASSLLRDRGQNTEAFF. CDR3 DNA: TGTGCCAGCTCACTTCTCCGGGACAGGGGGCAAAACACTGAAGCTTTCTTT.

V usage is TRBV7-9 and J usage is TRBJ1-5, with TRBD1 matching over 10 bases. The CDR3 loop spans 15 amino acids. V lost 3 bases, J lost 4 bases, and 3 bases stayed unmatched. Germline CDR1 SEHNR, CDR2 FQNEAQ (reference sequence). CDR3 bases: TGTGCCAGCAGCTTCGGACAGGGGGGTAATCAGCCCCAGCATTTT. Protein sequence: CASSFGQGGNQPQHF.

The rearrangement joins TRBV27 to TRBJ1-4; D remains unclear. Germline CDR1 is MNHEY and CDR2 is SMNVEV (reference sequence). The CDR3 extends over 15 amino acids. Trimming removed 8 bases from V and 3 bases from J, with 16 bases in between. CDR3: CASSLSLAANEKLFF. DNA of the CDR3: TGTGCCAGCTCCCTTTCCCTCGCGGCTAATGAAAAACTGTTTTTT.

This chain connects TRBV30 to TRBJ1-1; D gene uncertain. CDR1 is GTSNPN, CDR2 SVGIG, per germline (reference sequence). The CDR3 runs 12 residues. Trimming cost V 3 bases and J 6 bases, with 11 bases left between them. In nucleotides, the CDR3 is TGTGCCTGGAGGTCACTCCGGGCTGAAGCTTTCTTT. Translating it yields CAWRSLRAEAFF.

This rearrangement joins TRBV9 to TRBJ2-5; 11 nucleotides align to TRBD2. V trimming: 4 bases; J trimming: 3 bases; junction bases outside the gene matches: 2. This CDR3 is built from 14 residues. Per germline, CDR1 SGDLS and CDR2 YYNGEE. The CDR3 nucleotides read TGTGCCAGCAGCCAGACTAGCGGGGAAGAGACCCAGTACTTC. This gives the protein CASSQTSGEETQYF.

This chain links TRBV19 with TRBJ2-2; D perhaps matches TRBD2 (6 bases). Germline assignment: CDR1 LNHDA and CDR2 SQIVND (reference sequence). The CDR3 extends over 17 amino acids. V lost 3 bases, J lost 5 bases, and 19 bases lay in between. CDR3 region: CASSIPTSQRPTGELFF. DNA of the CDR3: TGTGCCAGTAGTATTCCGACTAGTCAAAGACCTACCGGGGAGCTGTTTTTT.

The chain employs TRBV6-6 and TRBJ2-5, with 7 bases fitting TRBD1. The CDR3 runs 15 residues. V lost 3 bases and J lost 5; bases outside the gene matches: 9. Germline V gives CDR1 MNHNY, CDR2 SVGAGI (reference sequence). CDR3 sequence reads: CASSYQQGLGETQYF. The CDR3 DNA is TGTGCCAGCAGTTATCAACAGGGGCTTGGGGAGACCCAGTACTTC.

The chain links TRBV29-1 to TRBJ2-7, with 9 bases matching TRBD2. The CDR3 spans 14 residues. Germline-derived CDR1 and CDR2 are SQVTM and ANQGSEA. Unmatched junction bases numbered 7, after V lost 7 bases and J lost 0 bases. CDR3 sequence: CSASLAGSSYEQYF. DNA for the CDR3: TGCAGCGCATCACTAGCGGGTAGCTCCTACGAGCAGTACTTC.

V usage is TRBV5-5 and J usage is TRBJ2-7; 9 bases map to TRBD1. V lost 5 bases, J lost 5 bases, and 11 bases stayed unmatched. Germline-derived CDR1 and CDR2 are SGHKS and YYEKEE (reference sequence). This CDR3 has 15 residues. CDR3 bases: TGTGCCAGCAGGAAAGCCGGGACAGGGTTAAACGAGCAGTACTTC. Translating it yields CASRKAGTGLNEQYF.

The chain couples TRBV6-4 to TRBJ2-1, with TRBD2 matching 7 bases. The V and J ends lost 3 bases and 9 bases, in that order; junction bases with no gene match: 5. From germline, CDR1 is MRHNA and CDR2 SNTAGT. The CDR3 is 13 amino acids. The CDR3 DNA sequence: TGTGCCAGCAGTGATTCAGCGGGAATTGAGCAGTTCTTC. Its protein is CASSDSAGIEQFF.

This chain joins TRBV20-1 and TRBJ1-1; 8 bases map to TRBD1. J gave up 10 bases and V 6 bases, and 7 bases lay outside the gene matches. Germline CDR1 DFQATT, CDR2 SNEGSKA (reference sequence). This CDR3 has 11 residues. The CDR3 DNA is TGCAGTGCCTCGGACAGGGAATTAGCTTTCTTT. Translating it yields CSASDRELAFF.

The V and J genes are TRBV5-1 and TRBJ2-3; 8 bases are shared with TRBD1. The V and J ends lost 0 bases and 3 bases, in that order; junction bases with no gene match: 6. The CDR3 loop spans 16 amino acids. Germline V gives CDR1 SGHRS, CDR2 YFSETQ. CDR3 sequence reads: CASSLDQGAGTDTQYF. CDR3 bases: TGCGCCAGCAGCTTGGATCAGGGGGCCGGGACAGATACGCAGTATTTT.

This chain joins TRBV7-6 and TRBJ1-4; D is ambiguous. The CDR3 runs 17 residues. Trimming removed 5 bases at V and 0 bases at J, with 16 bases between. Germline V CDR1 and CDR2: SGHVS, FNYEAQ. CDR3 loop: CASSPYVRGATNEKLFF. CDR3 bases: TGTGCCAGCAGCCCATACGTTCGCGGGGCAACTAATGAAAAACTGTTTTTT.

The chain couples TRBV21-1 to TRBJ1-2; TRBD1, the table's D call, was not compared with the DNA. TRBV21-1 is classified as a pseudogene. The CDR3 is 15 residues long. Written as DNA, the CDR3 is TGTGCCAGCAGCATACAGGGGAGTGGAACGTATGGCTACACCTTC. Translation: CASSIQGSGTYGYTF.

CDR3 nucleotide sequence: TGCGCCAGCAGGTCCGGGACAGGGGGCGCGGACACTGAAGCTTTCTTT. Its translation: CASRSGTGGADTEAFF. The V gene is TRBV5-1, the J gene TRBJ1-1, with TRBD1 identical over 12 bases. With V trimmed by 5 bases and J by 3 bases, 8 bases remained unmatched. CDR3 length: 16 residues. CDR1 is SGHRS and CDR2 is YFSETQ in the germline V gene. The variable domain in full, completed from reference TRBV5-1 and TRBJ1-1, reads KAGVTQTPRYLIKTRGQQVTLSCSPISGHRSVSWYQQTPGQGLQFLFEYFSETQRNKGNFPGRFSGRQFSNSRSEMNVSTLELGDSALYLCASRSGTGGADTEAFFGQGTRLTVV.

The chain combines TRBV27 with TRBJ1-2; TRBD1 matches 8 bases. CDR1 and CDR2 from the germline V gene are MNHEY and SMNVEV (reference sequence). CDR3 length: 15 amino acids. The V segment lost 1 base and the J segment 3 bases; nucleotides outside the gene matches: 4. The CDR3 loop reads CASSLLAGGDYGYTF. The CDR3 DNA follows: TGTGCCAGCAGTTTATTGGCAGGGGGCGACTATGGCTACACCTTC.

This clone has a handful of counts. V gene TRBV6-5 combines with J gene TRBJ2-7; tentative D call: TRBD2 (5 bases). Germline V CDR1 and CDR2: MNHEY, SVGAGI. The ends were cut back, 5 bases at V and 6 bases at J, with 17 bases in the middle. This CDR3 has 14 amino acids. The CDR3 bases are TGTGCCAGCAGTCTATCTGAGAGGGCTAGCGAGCAGTACTTC. Protein: CASSLSERASEQYF.

The chain joins TRBV7-9 to TRBJ2-5; 11 bases are a match to TRBD1. Germline values: CDR1 SEHNR, CDR2 FQNEAQ (reference sequence). This CDR3 is built from 15 residues. The V and J ends lost 4 bases and 5 bases, in that order; junction bases with no gene match: 6. The CDR3 here is CASSYPDRGRETQYF. As DNA, the CDR3 is TGTGCCAGCAGCTACCCGGACAGGGGGCGGGAGACCCAGTACTTC.

The chain links TRBV15 to TRBJ2-6; no clear D gene. CDR3 length equals 15 residues. Germline CDR1 reads LNHNV; CDR2 reads YYDKDF (reference sequence). The ends were cut back, 5 bases at V and 0 bases at J, with 8 bases in the middle. The DNA of the CDR3 is TGTGCCACCAGCGATAGTAACTCTGGGGCCAACGTCCTGACTTTC. It yields the protein CATSDSNSGANVLTF.

Here the CDR3 DNA reads TGCGCCAGCAGCCAAGCGCTGAGGGGGGGTTGGGAAAAACTGTTTTTT. Amino acids: CASSQALRGGWEKLFF. The rearrangement uses TRBV4-1 and TRBJ1-4; maybe TRBD1 (6 bases). The CDR3 is 16 amino acids. CDR1 and CDR2 from the germline V gene are MGHRA and YSYEKL. V shed 1 base and J shed 8 bases, with 17 bases lying between them.

The CDR3 is CASSLTSGSFHEQFF. The DNA for the CDR3 is TGTGCCAGCAGCTTGACTAGCGGGAGTTTCCATGAGCAGTTCTTC. The V call is TRBV5-6, the J call TRBJ2-1, with 11 bases aligning to TRBD2. There are 15 residues in the CDR3. The trim removed 1 base at V and 8 bases at J, leaving 5 bases unmatched. CDR1 is SGHDT and CDR2 is YYEEEE in the germline V gene.